A selection of T cell receptor beta chains follows, all from one sample in a study of blood T cells in healthy people across ages. TCRdb re-analysed the 5' RACE reads in MiXCR, keeping a single row per CDR3 protein. The sample has more than 650,000 distinct CDR3 sequences, 20% to 30% seen once; the top ten hold 3%. The same data also contributed to another study, on T cells of mothers and their children.

The source material was blood. These receptors were taken from a boy between 5 and 17 years old in good health. CDR3s include the opening cysteine and the closing phenylalanine or tryptophan. D genes are given only for firm matches. A row's size may be missing; if present it is once, few, many or a size class.

d_call j_call v_call clone_size cdr3_nt cdr3_aa
. TRBJ1-4 TRBV4-1 few TGCGCCAGCAGCCGCCCGAGTAATAATGAAAAACTGTTTTTT CASSRPSNNEKLFF
TRBD1 TRBJ2-6 TRBV28 . TGTGCCAGCAGTTTGAATAAGGGGGCGGCTGGGGCCAACGTCCTGACTTTC CASSLNKGAAGANVLTF
. TRBJ2-7 TRBV12-3/TRBV12-4 few TGTGCCAGCAGTGACAGAATCTACGAGCAGTACTTC CASSDRIYEQYF
. TRBJ1-2 TRBV30 . TGTGCCTGGGATAAGGATGGGTATGGCTACACCTTC CAWDKDGYGYTF
TRBD1 TRBJ1-2 TRBV4-1 few TGCGCCGGCAGCTTACCGGGACAGGGGAGGGGCTACACCTTC CAGSLPGQGRGYTF
. TRBJ2-3 TRBV5-1 few TGCGCCAGTTCATCGGGGGCTTCAGATACGCAGTATTTT CASSSGASDTQYF
. TRBJ1-1 TRBV20-1 . TGCAGTGCTAGAGACGGGGACACTGAAGTTTTCTTT CSARDGDTEVFF
. TRBJ1-4 TRBV28 few TGTGCCAGCAGTTTACCCGGGGTTGCAGCTAATGAAAAACTGTTTTTT CASSLPGVAANEKLFF
. TRBJ2-1 TRBV12-3/TRBV12-4 . TGTGCCAGCAGTTTCCTCAGTAATGAGCAGTTCTTC CASSFLSNEQFF
TRBD1 TRBJ2-5 TRBV10-3 few TGTGCCATCAGTGTGGACAGGGGCCAAGAGACCCAGTACTTC CAISVDRGQETQYF
TRBD1 TRBJ1-5 TRBV2 few TGTGCCAGCAGTCCCTGGACAGGGGGTCAGCCCCAGCATTTT CASSPWTGGQPQHF
. TRBJ2-3 TRBV20-1 . TGCAGTGCTAGGATTCCAGCTGGCCCAGATACGCAGTATTTT CSARIPAGPDTQYF
. TRBJ2-3 TRBV7-2 . TGTGCCAGCAGCTTAGCACCGGGGGCCGATACGCAGTATTTT CASSLAPGADTQYF
TRBD1 TRBJ2-7 TRBV28 few TGTGCCAGCATACCGGGACAGACTCCTTACGAGCAGTACTTC CASIPGQTPYEQYF
. TRBJ2-7 TRBV7-9 few TGTGCCAGCAGCCTTCACCGGGACGAGCAGTACTTC CASSLHRDEQYF
. TRBJ1-2 TRBV4-1 few TGCGCCAGCAGCCCGACTAGGGGAGGGCCACCCGGCTATGGCTACACCTTC CASSPTRGGPPGYGYTF
. TRBJ2-3 TRBV20-1 . TGCAGTGCTAGAAAAAACGAGGCAGATACGCAGTATTTT CSARKNEADTQYF
. TRBJ1-1 TRBV5-1 few TGCGCCAGCAGCGCCTTGACAGTGTCCAACACTGAAGCTTTCTTT CASSALTVSNTEAFF
. TRBJ2-1 TRBV2 . TGTGCCAGCATAGAAAAGGAAGAGATGGGGCAGTTCTTC CASIEKEEMGQFF
TRBD1 TRBJ1-2 TRBV6-5 few TGTGCCAGCAGCCGGGGACAGCCGTATGGCTACACCTTC CASSRGQPYGYTF
TRBD1 TRBJ2-7 TRBV6-6 few TGTGCCAGCAGTCGGACCAACCGGGACAGCCCCTACGAGCAGTACTTC CASSRTNRDSPYEQYF
. TRBJ1-1 TRBV6-2/TRBV6-3 few TGTGCCAGCAGCCAGGGGTTCTTGGCTTTCTTT CASSQGFLAFF
. TRBJ2-1 TRBV5-6 few TGTGCCAGCAGCCCGAGGGCAGACCCTCGCCCAGACAATGAGCAGTTCTTC CASSPRADPRPDNEQFF
. TRBJ1-1 TRBV18 few TGTGCCAGCTCACCCTTCGATCCGATGAACACTGAAGCTTTCTTT CASSPFDPMNTEAFF
TRBD1 TRBJ2-7 TRBV6-5 few TGTGCCAGCAGTTCCTCCGGGACAGGCTACGAGCAGTACTTC CASSSSGTGYEQYF
. TRBJ2-7 TRBV20-1 . TGCAGTGGCTCCCCTTGGGGGACCCAAAGCTCCTACGAGCAGTACTTC CSGSPWGTQSSYEQYF
TRBD2 TRBJ2-5 TRBV7-9 few TGTGCCAGCACCCTCGACGGACTGGGAGGGGAGACCCAGTACTTC CASTLDGLGGETQYF